Following are 8 T cell receptor beta chains from one sample sequenced in a study of CD8+CD57+ T cells in acquired aplastic anemia (dated by TCRdb to between 2018 and 2020). Sequencing instrument: Illumina HiSeq 2000. Genomic DNA was used as template for profiling of TCR beta VDJ combinations and CDR3 sequences. The public sequencing data were trimmed at Q25 with fastp and processed into clonotypes with MiXCR by TCRdb, which kept only in-frame beta chains. Records with the same CDR3 protein are collapsed into one entry carrying the most frequent genes and DNA. The sample table records some 68,000 distinct CDR3 sequences; roughly half of these occur just once. About 8% of the sample is held by the ten biggest clonotypes. The sample comprised sorted CD4+, CD8+, or CD8+CD57+ T cells (not recorded which) from PBMCs. The receptors were gathered from a human donor in good health, serving as a control.

This clonotype was recorded at least ten times. The chain employs TRBV9 and TRBJ2-3, with D possibly being TRBD1 or TRBD2 (5 bases each). This CDR3 comprises 13 residues. CDR1 and CDR2 (germline): SGDLS, YYNGEE. The ends were cut back, 3 bases at V and 2 bases at J, with 7 bases in the middle. CDR3 nucleotides: TGTGCCAGCAGCGAGGGGACCACAGATACGCAGTATTTT. Its protein is CASSEGTTDTQYF.

The chain carries TRBV7-2 and TRBJ2-2; no clear D. The CDR3 is made up of 14 amino acids. Trimming removed 5 bases from V and 0 bases from J, with 7 bases in between. Germline CDR1 and CDR2: SGHTA and FQGNSA. The CDR3 nucleotides read TGTGCCAGCAGCATGAGACCGAACACCGGGGAGCTGTTTTTT. This sequence encodes CASSMRPNTGELFF.

This clonotype was detected a few times. The genes are TRBV7-9 and TRBJ1-1; D possibly corresponds to TRBD1 (6 bases). V gave up 6 bases and J gave up 0 bases, with 11 bases separating them. Germline V CDR1 and CDR2: SEHNR, FQNEAQ (reference sequence). The CDR3 extends over 14 amino acids. CDR3: CASRQGYMNTEAFF. The CDR3 DNA reads TGTGCCAGCAGACAGGGTTATATGAACACTGAAGCTTTCTTT.

The genes are TRBV25-1 and TRBJ2-1; D perhaps matches TRBD1 (6 bases). Germline-derived CDR1 and CDR2 are MGHDK and SYGVNS. The CDR3 spans 15 residues. Trimming removed 1 base from V and 9 bases from J, with 16 bases in between. The chain's CDR3 is CASSELGGVGGEQFF. CDR3 bases: TGTGCCAGCAGTGAATTAGGGGGAGTTGGGGGTGAGCAGTTCTTC.

The chain joins TRBV19 to TRBJ2-2; D remains unclear. The CDR3 totals 11 residues. Germline assignment: CDR1 LNHDA and CDR2 SQIVND (reference sequence). The V gene lost 6 bases and the J gene lost 9 bases, with 8 bases spanning the gap. DNA of the CDR3: TGTGCCAGTAGAAATTCCAGGGAGCTGTTTTTT. Amino acid sequence: CASRNSRELFF.

This clonotype is medium-sized by share. CDR3: CATSHGGLANPYNEQFF. The CDR3 coding sequence is TGTGCCACCAGCCACGGGGGACTAGCGAACCCCTACAATGAGCAGTTCTTC. The chain links TRBV15 to TRBJ2-1; 10 positions match TRBD2. Losses at the gene ends were 5 bases for V and 2 bases for J; bases not matched to a gene: 9. This CDR3 spans 17 amino acids. Germline values: CDR1 LNHNV, CDR2 YYDKDF (reference sequence).

The rearrangement links TRBV10-1 to TRBJ1-2; 7 nucleotides align to TRBD1. Germline V gives CDR1 WNHNN, CDR2 SYGVQD (reference sequence). V was clipped by 4 bases and J by 0 bases; unmatched bases: 2. This CDR3 spans 14 amino acids. CDR3 bases: TGCGCCAGCAGTGCCGGGACAGCTAACTATGGCTACACCTTC. Its protein is CASSAGTANYGYTF.

The genes are TRBV5-1 and TRBJ2-7; D uncertain. The CDR3 covers 13 residues. Germline CDR1 SGHRS, CDR2 YFSETQ. The V and J ends lost 0 bases and 0 bases respectively, with 4 bases between them. The chain's CDR3 is CASSLVGSYEQYF. The CDR3 bases are TGCGCCAGCAGCTTGGTAGGCTCCTACGAGCAGTACTTC.